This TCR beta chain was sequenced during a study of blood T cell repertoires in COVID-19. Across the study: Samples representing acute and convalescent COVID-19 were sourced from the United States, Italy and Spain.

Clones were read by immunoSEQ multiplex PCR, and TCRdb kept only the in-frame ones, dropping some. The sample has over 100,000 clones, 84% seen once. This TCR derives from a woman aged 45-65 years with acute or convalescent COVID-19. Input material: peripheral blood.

CDR3 nucleotide sequence: TGCGCCAGCAGCCTTCAAGCAGGGGGCGTGCGCTATGGCTACACCTTC. It translates to CASSLQAGGVRYGYTF. This chain uses TRBV4-1 with TRBJ1-2, with TRBD1 matching 8 bases. The trim removed 4 bases at V and 4 bases at J, leaving 11 bases unmatched. This CDR3 is built from 16 residues. From germline, CDR1 is MGHRA and CDR2 YSYEKL.